This entry lists 20 T cell receptor beta chains sequenced from one sample in a study of shared T cell receptors in the human thymus. Some clones are missing from TCRdb's copy, which holds only in-frame ones; the method was immunoSEQ multiplex PCR. The sample lists just under 550,000 clones, around 82% occurring once. The data were also submitted as part of a second study, on human thymus T cells.

Sequencing was done on a sample of thymocytes. These receptors all come from a boy under three years old with a congenital heart defect.

The J gene is TRBJ1-1, the V gene TRBV27; 9 positions match TRBD1. With 5 bases clipped from V and 3 bases from J, the junction kept 16 bases outside the gene matches. The CDR3 length is 18 residues. CDR1 is MNHEY and CDR2 is SMNVEV in the germline V gene (reference sequence). The DNA of the CDR3 is TGTGCCAGCAGTGCCCGTCGGACAGGGGTAATGGGGGACACTGAAGCTTTCTTT. Its translation is CASSARRTGVMGDTEAFF.

The rearrangement joins TRBV7-9 to TRBJ1-2, with TRBD1 as a possible D gene (5 bases). Germline values: CDR1 SEHNR, CDR2 FQNEAQ (reference sequence). The CDR3 consists of 14 residues. The V end lost 1 base, the J end lost 4 bases, and 10 bases lay between the germline ends. The CDR3 DNA reads TGTGCCAGCAGCTTAGGGGAGGGGAGCTATGGCTACACCTTC. It is translated as CASSLGEGSYGYTF.

CDR3 nucleotide sequence: TGTGCCAGCAGCCGGCCGGGGGGACTAGAGGCCTACAATGAGCAGTTCTTC. Protein sequence: CASSRPGGLEAYNEQFF. V usage is TRBV11-2 and J usage is TRBJ2-1; 8 nucleotides agree with TRBD2. In germline, CDR1 is SGHAT, CDR2 FQNNGV. The CDR3 sequence is 17 residues long. V was clipped by 5 bases and J by 2 bases; unmatched bases: 11.

The CDR3 sequence is CASSGEATGLRNYEQYF. The CDR3 DNA reads TGTGCCAGCAGCGGAGAGGCGACGGGACTCAGAAACTACGAGCAGTACTTC. The rearrangement uses TRBV9 and TRBJ2-7; D possibly corresponds to TRBD2 (6 bases). CDR3 size: 17 residues. CDR1 is SGDLS and CDR2 is YYNGEE in the germline V gene. Trimming stripped 3 bases from V and 3 bases from J, with 22 bases between.

The J gene is TRBJ2-7, the V gene TRBV19; 7 bases map to TRBD1. The J segment lost 5 bases and the V segment lost 5 bases, leaving 9 bases of the junction unmatched. Per the germline V gene, CDR1 is LNHDA and CDR2 is SQIVND (reference sequence). There are 14 residues in the CDR3. Here the CDR3 DNA reads TGTGCCAGTAGTCCAAGACAGGGTTCCCACGAGCAGTACTTC. It translates to CASSPRQGSHEQYF. The entire variable domain, with the rest obtained from reference TRBV19 and TRBJ2-7, is as follows: DGGITQSPKYLFRKEGQNVTLSCEQNLNHDAMYWYRQDPGQGLRLIYYSQIVNDFQKGDIAEGYSVSREKKESFPLTVTSAQKNPTAFYLCASSPRQGSHEQYFGPGTRLTVT.

The J gene is TRBJ2-1, the V gene TRBV28; D remains ambiguous. CDR1 is MDHEN and CDR2 is SYDVKM in the germline V gene. The CDR3 runs to 14 residues. V shed 7 bases and J shed 4 bases, with 14 bases lying between them. This CDR3 reads CASTSLVRYNEQFF. CDR3 sequence (DNA): TGTGCCAGCACTTCTCTGGTACGGTACAATGAGCAGTTCTTC.

The chain combines TRBV18 with TRBJ2-1; D is perhaps TRBD2 (6 bases). V lost 0 bases and J lost 2, with 20 bases in between. The CDR3 spans 19 residues. CDR1 and CDR2 (germline): KGHSH, LQKENI. This chain's CDR3 is CASSPPEAVPGDPYNEQFF. The CDR3, as DNA: TGTGCCAGCTCACCACCGGAGGCGGTTCCGGGAGACCCCTACAATGAGCAGTTCTTC.

The chain combines TRBV29-1 with TRBJ2-3; 8 bases align to TRBD2. Per the germline V gene, CDR1 is SQVTM and CDR2 is ANQGSEA. The V segment lost 5 bases and the J segment 3 bases; nucleotides outside the gene matches: 4. CDR3 size: 13 residues. The chain's CDR3 is CSVSSGRTDTQYF. CDR3 in DNA: TGCAGCGTTTCCAGCGGGAGAACAGATACGCAGTATTTT.

The rearrangement joins TRBV2 to TRBJ2-3, with 16 bases lining up with TRBD2. The CDR3 runs to 18 residues. Per germline, CDR1 SNHLY and CDR2 FYNNEI. V lost 6 bases, J lost 1 base, and 7 bases stayed unmatched. Here the CDR3 reads CASRRGLAGGSRTDTQYF. In DNA, the CDR3 is TGTGCCAGCAGGAGGGGACTAGCGGGAGGGTCTCGCACAGATACGCAGTATTTT. Looking up the rest from reference TRBV2 and TRBJ2-3 gives the full variable domain: EPEVTQTPSHQVTQMGQEVILRCVPISNHLYFYWYRQILGQKVEFLVSFYNNEISEKSEIFDDQFSVERPDGSNFTLKIRSTKLEDSAMYFCASRRGLAGGSRTDTQYFGPGTRLTVL.

The chain employs TRBV4-2 and TRBJ2-3, with D maybe TRBD2 (6 bases). V shed 3 bases and J shed 1 base, with 20 bases lying between them. The CDR3 contains 18 residues. The germline V gene has CDR1 LGHNA and CDR2 YNFKEQ. For the CDR3, the DNA is TGTGCCAGCAGCCAGGAACCTGCGACTAGGGAGTGCACAGATACGCAGTATTTT. This sequence encodes CASSQEPATRECTDTQYF.

This rearrangement joins TRBV7-8 to TRBJ1-5; a possible D gene is TRBD1 (6 bases). The germline CDR1 and CDR2 sequences are SGHVS and FQNEAQ. The CDR3 sequence is 16 residues long. Trimming removed 2 bases at V and 4 bases at J, with 15 bases between. CDR3: CASSLSQGEINQPQHF. CDR3 in DNA: TGTGCCAGCAGCTTATCACAGGGAGAGATAAATCAGCCCCAGCATTTT.

The genes are TRBV6-1 and TRBJ2-1, with TRBD2 as a possible D gene (6 bases). V lost 2 bases to trimming and J lost 4 bases, with 21 bases between them. Germline V CDR1 and CDR2: MNHNS, SASEGT. This CDR3 contains 18 residues. The CDR3 DNA reads TGTGCCAGCAGTGAATCACCCCCTAGAGGGCGGGAATACAATGAGCAGTTCTTC. Translated: CASSESPPRGREYNEQFF.

The V gene is TRBV7-2, the J gene TRBJ2-6; weak D call: TRBD2 (6 bases). The ends were cut back, 5 bases at V and 1 base at J, with 15 bases in the middle. CDR1 and CDR2 (germline): SGHTA, FQGNSA. This CDR3 contains 17 residues. The CDR3 reads CASSLQRGGSGANVLTF. The CDR3 DNA follows: TGTGCCAGCAGCCTGCAAAGAGGAGGGTCTGGGGCCAACGTCCTGACTTTC.

The rearrangement uses TRBV29-1 and TRBJ1-1; D remains ambiguous. Per germline, CDR1 SQVTM and CDR2 ANQGSEA. The CDR3 is 10 amino acids. Trimming cost V 8 bases and J 3 bases, with 7 bases left between them. In nucleotides, the CDR3 is TGCAGCATTAGTCACACTGAAGCTTTCTTT. It codes for CSISHTEAFF.

The chain couples TRBV14 to TRBJ2-3; D is uncertain. Per germline, CDR1 SGHDN and CDR2 FVKESK. V was trimmed by 1 base and J by 0 bases, leaving 8 bases between them. The CDR3 loop spans 15 amino acids. In DNA form, the CDR3 reads TGTGCCAGCAGCCAAGGAGAACGGAGCACAGATACGCAGTATTTT. Translated: CASSQGERSTDTQYF.

For the CDR3, the DNA is TGTGCCAGCAGTTTATCTAGCGGGAGGGGCACAGATACGCAGTATTTT. Translation gives CASSLSSGRGTDTQYF. The chain combines TRBV27 with TRBJ2-3; 11 bases are shared with TRBD2. The CDR3 length is 16 residues. Germline-derived CDR1 and CDR2 are MNHEY and SMNVEV (reference sequence). The trim removed 0 bases at V and 1 base at J, leaving 0 bases unmatched.

V gene TRBV2 combines with J gene TRBJ2-7; 8 bases line up with TRBD1. This CDR3 is built from 16 residues. Looked up from germline, CDR1 is SNHLY and CDR2 is FYNNEI. With 7 bases clipped from V and 5 bases from J, the junction kept 16 bases outside the gene matches. Here the CDR3 reads CASTLLPGQAGHEQYF. DNA of the CDR3: TGTGCCAGCACGTTGTTACCGGGACAGGCGGGTCACGAGCAGTACTTC.

This clone was seen just once. V gene TRBV15 combines with J gene TRBJ2-5; 12 bases align to TRBD1. This CDR3 contains 19 residues. Germline CDR1 is LNHNV and CDR2 is YYDKDF (reference sequence). The trim removed 0 bases at V and 5 bases at J, leaving 13 bases unmatched. The CDR3 DNA follows: TGTGCCACCAGCAGAGAGCGCCGGGACAGGGGGCGAGGTGGGGAGACCCAGTACTTC. This sequence encodes CATSRERRDRGRGGETQYF. Full variable domain (rest looked up from reference TRBV15 and TRBJ2-5): DAMVIQNPRYQVTQFGKPVTLSCSQTLNHNVMYWYQQKSSQAPKLLFHYYDKDFNNEADTPDNFQSRRPNTSFCFLDIRSPGLGDTAMYLCATSRERRDRGRGGETQYFGPGTRLLVL.

In this sample, this clone turned up once. The chain employs TRBV6-5 and TRBJ2-7, with TRBD1 matching over 8 bases. Germline-derived CDR1 and CDR2 are MNHEY and SVGAGI. The V and J ends lost 7 bases and 3 bases, in that order; junction bases with no gene match: 5. The length of the CDR3 is 13 residues. The CDR3 bases are TGTGCCAGCAACACAGGACAGGGCTACGAGCAGTACTTC. Its translation is CASNTGQGYEQYF.

The rearrangement joins TRBV29-1 to TRBJ2-1, with 9 bases identical to TRBD2. This CDR3 is built from 12 residues. V dropped 7 bases and J dropped 4; count of bases not matched to a gene: 2. Per the germline V gene, CDR1 is SQVTM and CDR2 is ANQGSEA. This chain's CDR3 is CSERGEYNEQFF. The CDR3 nucleotides read TGCAGCGAGCGGGGGGAATACAATGAGCAGTTCTTC.